The 23 T cell receptor beta chains below come from one sample, sequenced in a study of early T cells in non-severe SARS-CoV-2 infection. TCRdb recomputed calls from the 5' RACE reads with MiXCR, one row per CDR3 protein. The table shows about 81,000 distinct CDR3 sequences, with about 6.5% occurring only once. The sample consisted of whole blood. The receptors originated from an adult who was a healthcare worker with PCR-confirmed SARS-CoV-2 infection or an uninfected control (not recorded which).

Only a few counts were recorded for this clonotype. The chain joins TRBV18 to TRBJ2-4; D is uncertain. Germline V gene sequence: CDR1 KGHSH, CDR2 LQKENI. V dropped 6 bases and J dropped 7 bases, with 10 bases sitting between them. The length of the CDR3 is 12 residues. The CDR3, as DNA: TGTGCCAGCTCCCCAGGACCTAACATTCAGTACTTC. As protein: CASSPGPNIQYF.

This clonotype was detected many times. V usage is TRBV21-1 and J usage is TRBJ2-3; TRBD1 is the table's D call and was not checked against the DNA. TRBV21-1 counts as a pseudogene. The CDR3 totals 17 residues. In DNA, the CDR3 is TGTGCCAGCAGCATGCGTCAGGGACGGTCTAGCACAGATACGCAGTATTTT. Protein product: CASSMRQGRSSTDTQYF.

This clonotype was detected many times. The chain has TRBV7-2 and TRBJ2-2, with D maybe TRBD1 (5 bases). Germline CDR1 SGHTA, CDR2 FQGNSA. The CDR3 contains 15 residues. The V gene lost 0 bases and the J gene lost 3 bases, with 8 bases spanning the gap. CDR3 in DNA: TGTGCCAGCAGCTTAGCGCGGACATACACCGGGGAGCTGTTTTTT. Translation gives CASSLARTYTGELFF.

There are many counts of this clonotype. The gene calls are TRBV20-1 and TRBJ2-1; a weak D match, TRBD1 (6 bases). Germline loops: CDR1 DFQATT, CDR2 SNEGSKA (reference sequence). Trimming removed 2 bases from V and 8 bases from J, with 19 bases in between. The CDR3 covers 15 residues. CDR3 nucleotides: TGCAGTGCTAGAAGGCAGGGGAAGTCAGTCTATGAGCAGTTCTTC. Amino acids: CSARRQGKSVYEQFF.

This clonotype was seen a handful of times. This chain connects TRBV28 to TRBJ2-7; 8 positions agree with TRBD2. The CDR3 loop spans 14 amino acids. The V gene's germline CDR1 is MDHEN and CDR2 SYDVKM. J was trimmed by 2 bases and V by 6 bases; bases with no gene match: 6. For the CDR3, the DNA is TGTGCCAGCAGGAGCGGACTAGCCGCCTACGAGCAGTACTTC. Translation: CASRSGLAAYEQYF. The variable domain in full, completed from reference TRBV28 and TRBJ2-7, reads DVKVTQSSRYLVKRTGEKVFLECVQDMDHENMFWYRQDPGLGLRLIYFSYDVKMKEKGDIPEGYSVSREKKERFSLILESASTNQTSMYLCASRSGLAAYEQYFGPGTRLTVT.

This clonotype was seen a handful of times. The chain links TRBV12-3 or TRBV12-4 to TRBJ2-2; 8 bases are a match to TRBD1. After removal of 5 bases from V and 3 bases from J, the junction contained 5 bases not matched to a gene. The CDR3 contains 15 residues. The CDR3 nucleotides are TGTGCCAGCAGTCCCCCGACAGGGGACACCGGGGAGCTGTTTTTT. The encoded protein is CASSPPTGDTGELFF.

The chain links TRBV4-2 to TRBJ2-7; D is ambiguous. V was shortened by 1 base and J by 7 bases, with 14 bases between the two germline ends. The length of the CDR3 is 14 residues. Germline V lookup: CDR1 LGHNA, CDR2 YNFKEQ. CDR3 DNA: TGTGCCAGCAGCCAAGTTCTGGGAAAGTGGGAGCAGTACTTC. This codes for CASSQVLGKWEQYF.

J is TRBJ2-7 and V is TRBV18; TRBD1 matches 8 bases. The CDR3 runs to 13 residues. Trimming at V came to 3 bases and at J to 6 bases, leaving 4 bases not matched to a gene. Germline V gene sequence: CDR1 KGHSH, CDR2 LQKENI. CDR3 DNA sequence: TGTGCCAGCTCACCCCAAGACAGGGGCGAGCAGTACTTC. This gives the protein CASSPQDRGEQYF.

This clonotype has at least ten counts. The rearrangement joins TRBV3-1 to TRBJ2-7; 11 bases map to TRBD2. This CDR3 is built from 14 residues. With 1 base clipped from V and 7 bases from J, the junction kept 3 bases outside the gene matches. The V gene's germline CDR1 is LGHDT and CDR2 YNNKEL (reference sequence). CDR3 amino acids: CASSQGGTSGEQYF. CDR3 nucleotides: TGTGCCAGCAGCCAAGGGGGGACTAGCGGAGAGCAGTACTTC.

V gene TRBV20-1 combines with J gene TRBJ2-1, with D possibly being TRBD1 or TRBD2 (5 bases each). Germline loops: CDR1 DFQATT, CDR2 SNEGSKA (reference sequence). CDR3 length: 15 amino acids. The germline V and J ends were trimmed by 5 bases and 0 bases, with 14 bases remaining between them. CDR3 sequence (DNA): TGCAGTGCTCACCGGGGCTCAAGCTCCTACAATGAGCAGTTCTTC. Translating it yields CSAHRGSSSYNEQFF.

This clonotype has ten or more counts. The V call is TRBV27, the J call TRBJ2-6; TRBD1 is a possible D gene (6 bases). V lost 5 bases to trimming and J lost 4 bases, with 9 bases between them. The germline gives CDR1 MNHEY, CDR2 SMNVEV (reference sequence). This CDR3 spans 14 amino acids. CDR3 DNA: TGTGCCAGCAGTCGACAGGCGGGGGCCAACGTCCTGACTTTC. Residues: CASSRQAGANVLTF.

The V gene is TRBV5-1, the J gene TRBJ2-7; 8 nucleotides match TRBD1. The CDR3 consists of 13 residues. Germline assignment: CDR1 SGHRS and CDR2 YFSETQ. V was pared by 4 bases and J by 5 bases, with 5 bases of the junction left unmatched. CDR3 coding DNA: TGCGCCAGCAGCCAACAGGGGGGTAACGAGCAGTACTTC. This sequence encodes CASSQQGGNEQYF. The whole variable domain, filled in from reference TRBV5-1 and TRBJ2-7, reads KAGVTQTPRYLIKTRGQQVTLSCSPISGHRSVSWYQQTPGQGLQFLFEYFSETQRNKGNFPGRFSGRQFSNSRSEMNVSTLELGDSALYLCASSQQGGNEQYFGPGTRLTVT.

The chain uses TRBV7-9 and TRBJ1-2; unclear D gene. V lost 1 base to trimming and J lost 10 bases, with 10 bases between them. The CDR3 spans 12 residues. CDR1 SEHNR and CDR2 FQNEAQ come from the germline V gene (reference sequence). The CDR3 DNA follows: TGTGCCAGCAGCTTAGTGGAGGGTGCCTACACCTTC. It specifies CASSLVEGAYTF.

This clonotype appeared a few times. This rearrangement joins TRBV6-2 or TRBV6-3 to TRBJ2-1; possibly TRBD1 for D (6 bases). This CDR3 spans 13 amino acids. V dropped 8 bases and J dropped 4 bases, with 12 bases sitting between them. Germline V gene lookup returns CDR1 MNHEY and CDR2 SVGEGT. This CDR3 reads CASAGGFYNEQFF. CDR3 nucleotides: TGTGCCAGCGCTGGGGGCTTTTACAATGAGCAGTTCTTC.

This clonotype was seen a handful of times. CDR3 sequence: CASSLDPESSYNEQFF. In DNA form, the CDR3 reads TGTGCCAGCAGCTTAGATCCCGAGAGCTCCTACAATGAGCAGTTCTTC. The chain couples TRBV11-3 to TRBJ2-1; unclear D gene. Germline lookup yields CDR1 SGHNT and CDR2 YENEEA. CDR3 length: 16 amino acids. V lost 0 bases, J lost 0 bases, and 9 bases lay in between.

In this sample, this clonotype turned up many times. This chain joins TRBV28 and TRBJ2-7; perhaps TRBD1 as D (6 bases). Germline values: CDR1 MDHEN, CDR2 SYDVKM. The CDR3 runs to 13 residues. Trimming took 6 bases from V and 1 from J, leaving 10 bases between them. As DNA, the CDR3 is TGTGCCAGCAGGACAGGACCTTCCTACGAGCAGTACTTC. It specifies CASRTGPSYEQYF.

This clonotype was picked up many times. The rearrangement uses TRBV5-4 and TRBJ2-7, with 9 bases aligning to TRBD1. This CDR3 is built from 15 residues. CDR1 is SGHNT and CDR2 is YYREEE in the germline V gene (reference sequence). V was pared by 4 bases and J by 5 bases, with 10 bases of the junction left unmatched. The CDR3: CASSPRGQGRHEQYF. CDR3 nucleotide sequence: TGTGCCAGCAGCCCTCGTGGACAGGGGAGACACGAGCAGTACTTC.

This clonotype was seen only a few times. This chain joins TRBV5-1 and TRBJ2-7, with TRBD1 matching over 8 bases. Germline values: CDR1 SGHRS, CDR2 YFSETQ. The CDR3 totals 13 residues. V dropped 4 bases and J dropped 5; count of bases not matched to a gene: 5. The CDR3, as DNA: TGCGCCAGCAGCGGAGGACAGGGCCACGAGCAGTACTTC. Its protein product is CASSGGQGHEQYF. Drawing the rest from reference TRBV5-1 and TRBJ2-7, the complete variable domain is KAGVTQTPRYLIKTRGQQVTLSCSPISGHRSVSWYQQTPGQGLQFLFEYFSETQRNKGNFPGRFSGRQFSNSRSEMNVSTLELGDSALYLCASSGGQGHEQYFGPGTRLTVT.

The sample holds a few counts of this clonotype. The chain joins TRBV20-1 to TRBJ1-2; 8 nucleotides line up with TRBD1. This CDR3 contains 13 residues. V was clipped by 3 bases and J by 7 bases; unmatched bases: 7. Per the germline V gene, CDR1 is DFQATT and CDR2 is SNEGSKA (reference sequence). The DNA of the CDR3 is TGCAGTGCTAGGACAGGGGTTCTTCTTGGCTACACCTTC. Its translation: CSARTGVLLGYTF.

The rearrangement uses TRBV4-3 and TRBJ1-2, with 7 bases lining up with TRBD1. The CDR3 has 17 residues. The germline CDR1 and CDR2 sequences are LGHNA and YSLEER. Losses at the gene ends were 4 bases for V and 6 bases for J; bases not matched to a gene: 17. In DNA, the CDR3 is TGCGCCAGCAGCCGAAAGGGCAGGGGGTCGGGATCTGATGGCTACACCTTC. This gives the protein CASSRKGRGSGSDGYTF.

This clonotype was seen many times. This rearrangement joins TRBV20-1 to TRBJ2-4, with D possibly being TRBD1 (6 bases). The V gene's germline CDR1 is DFQATT and CDR2 SNEGSKA (reference sequence). The germline V and J ends were trimmed by 0 bases and 8 bases, with 17 bases remaining between them. CDR3 size: 15 residues. The CDR3 reads CSARDQTRGYDIQYF. CDR3 DNA sequence: TGCAGTGCTAGAGATCAGACGAGGGGGTATGACATTCAGTACTTC.

This clonotype turned up a few times. This chain joins TRBV7-2 and TRBJ1-6, with D possibly matching TRBD1 (6 bases). CDR3 length equals 15 residues. Deletions cut 3 bases from V and 5 bases from J, with 11 bases between. Germline-derived CDR1 and CDR2 are SGHTA and FQGNSA. CDR3 amino acids: CASSLDRLNNSPLHF. Written as DNA, the CDR3 is TGTGCCAGCAGCTTGGACAGACTGAATAATTCACCCCTCCACTTT.

This clonotype was counted at least ten times. The chain combines TRBV4-2 with TRBJ1-2; no firm D call. Trimming stripped 0 bases from V and 4 bases from J, with 9 bases between. Germline CDR1 is LGHNA and CDR2 is YNFKEQ. The length of the CDR3 is 14 residues. The CDR3 DNA reads as TGTGCCAGCAGCCAAGAGGGATCGAGCTATGGCTACACCTTC. Protein: CASSQEGSSYGYTF.